Listed here is a single T cell receptor beta chain. Its antigen is not identified. Together with thyroid ultrasound, orbital computed tomography, serum thyroxine and TRAb, clinical symptoms were used for diagnoses. Using over 8.5 ml of fresh peripheral blood, PBMCs were prepared. These data come from a study of T cells in Graves' hyperthyroidism and ophthalmopathy. General study points: Through a model of 13 V-J features, ophthalmopathy was separated from stable hyperthyroidism.

Germline CDR1 reads LNHNV; CDR2 reads YYDKDF (reference sequence). This CDR3 is 14 amino acids long. V shed 5 bases and J shed 9 bases, with 17 bases lying between them. Regions amplified from RNA transcripts were the TCR beta CDR3 regions. The HTBI set primed first-round TCR CDR3 RT-PCR. TCRdb called the multiplex PCR reads again in MiXCR, with one record for every CDR3 protein. The sample comprises approximately 350,000 distinct CDR3 sequences, roughly 15% of which are singletons, and roughly 20% rests with the top ten. Specimen: blood. The chain uses TRBV15 and TRBJ1-5, with no clear D. The receptor was isolated from an older woman with Graves' ophthalmopathy. CDR3 residues: CATSLEGSMGPQHF. The CDR3, as DNA: TGTGCCACCAGCCTCGAAGGCTCCATGGGGCCCCAGCATTTT.